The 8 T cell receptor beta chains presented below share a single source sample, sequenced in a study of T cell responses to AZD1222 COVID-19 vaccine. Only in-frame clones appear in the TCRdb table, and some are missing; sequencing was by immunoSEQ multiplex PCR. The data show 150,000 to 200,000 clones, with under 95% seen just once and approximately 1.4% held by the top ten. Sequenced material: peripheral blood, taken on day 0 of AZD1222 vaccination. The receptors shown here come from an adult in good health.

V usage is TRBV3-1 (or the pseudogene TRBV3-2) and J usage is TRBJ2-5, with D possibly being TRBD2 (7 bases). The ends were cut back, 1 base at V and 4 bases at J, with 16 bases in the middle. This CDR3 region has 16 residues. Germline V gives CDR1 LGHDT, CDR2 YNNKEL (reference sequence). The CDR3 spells CASSQVWGGAPETQYF. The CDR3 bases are TGTGCCAGCAGCCAAGTCTGGGGGGGGGCCCCAGAGACCCAGTACTTC.

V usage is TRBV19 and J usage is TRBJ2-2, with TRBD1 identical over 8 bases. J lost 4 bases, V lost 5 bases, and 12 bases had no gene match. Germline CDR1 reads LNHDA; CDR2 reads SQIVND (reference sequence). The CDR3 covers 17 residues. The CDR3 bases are TGTGCCAGTAGTCCCGGACAGGGAAAAGCGTCCACCGGGGAGCTGTTTTTT. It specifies CASSPGQGKASTGELFF.

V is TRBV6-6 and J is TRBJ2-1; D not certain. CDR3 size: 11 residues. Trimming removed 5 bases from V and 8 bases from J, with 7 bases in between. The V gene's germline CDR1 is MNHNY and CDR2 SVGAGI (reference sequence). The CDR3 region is CASSASDEQFF. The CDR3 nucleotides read TGTGCCAGCAGTGCGAGCGATGAGCAGTTCTTC.

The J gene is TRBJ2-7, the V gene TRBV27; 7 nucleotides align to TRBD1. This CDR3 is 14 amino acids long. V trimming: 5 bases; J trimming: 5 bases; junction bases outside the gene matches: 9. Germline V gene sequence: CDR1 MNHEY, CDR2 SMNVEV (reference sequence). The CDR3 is CASSRNRGGDEQYF. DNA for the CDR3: TGTGCCAGCAGTCGGAACAGGGGCGGCGACGAGCAGTACTTC.

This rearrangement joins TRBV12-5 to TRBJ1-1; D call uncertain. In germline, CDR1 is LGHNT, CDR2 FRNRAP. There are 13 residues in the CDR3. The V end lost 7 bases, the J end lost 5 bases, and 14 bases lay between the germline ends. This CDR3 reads CASAGESGTEAFF. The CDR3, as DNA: TGTGCTAGTGCCGGGGAATCGGGGACTGAAGCTTTCTTT.

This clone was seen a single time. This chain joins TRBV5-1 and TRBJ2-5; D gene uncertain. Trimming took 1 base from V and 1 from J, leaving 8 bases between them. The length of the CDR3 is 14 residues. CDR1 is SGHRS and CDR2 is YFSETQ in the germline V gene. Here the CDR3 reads CASSLSAVQETQYF. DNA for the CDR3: TGCGCCAGCAGCTTGTCTGCGGTCCAAGAGACCCAGTACTTC. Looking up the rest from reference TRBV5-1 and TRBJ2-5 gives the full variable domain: KAGVTQTPRYLIKTRGQQVTLSCSPISGHRSVSWYQQTPGQGLQFLFEYFSETQRNKGNFPGRFSGRQFSNSRSEMNVSTLELGDSALYLCASSLSAVQETQYFGPGTRLLVL.

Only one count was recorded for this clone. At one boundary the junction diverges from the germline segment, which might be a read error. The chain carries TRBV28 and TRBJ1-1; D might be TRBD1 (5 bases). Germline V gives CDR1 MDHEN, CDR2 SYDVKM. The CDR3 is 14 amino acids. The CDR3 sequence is CASSLFSGATGAFF. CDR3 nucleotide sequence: TGTGCCAGCAGTTTATTTAGCGGGGCAACTGGAGCTTTCTTT.

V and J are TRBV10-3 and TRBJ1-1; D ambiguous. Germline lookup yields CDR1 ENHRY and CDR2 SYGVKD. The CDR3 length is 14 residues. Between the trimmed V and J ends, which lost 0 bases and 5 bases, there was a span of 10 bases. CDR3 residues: CAISESVLRTEAFF. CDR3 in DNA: TGTGCCATCAGTGAGTCCGTGTTGAGGACTGAAGCTTTCTTT.